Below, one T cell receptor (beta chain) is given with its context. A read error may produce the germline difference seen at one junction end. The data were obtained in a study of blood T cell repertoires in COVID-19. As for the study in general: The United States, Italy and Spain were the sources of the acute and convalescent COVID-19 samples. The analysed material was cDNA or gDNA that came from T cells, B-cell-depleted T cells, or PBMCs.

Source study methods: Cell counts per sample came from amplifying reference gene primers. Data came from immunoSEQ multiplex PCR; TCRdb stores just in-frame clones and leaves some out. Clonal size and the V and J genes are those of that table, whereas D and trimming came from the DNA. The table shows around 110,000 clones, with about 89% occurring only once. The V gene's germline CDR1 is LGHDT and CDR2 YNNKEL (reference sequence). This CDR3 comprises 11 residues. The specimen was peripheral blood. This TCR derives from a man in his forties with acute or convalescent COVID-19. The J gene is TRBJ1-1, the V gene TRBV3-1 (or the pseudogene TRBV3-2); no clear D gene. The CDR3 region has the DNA TGTGCCAGCAGCCTCGGGGATGGCTACAACTTT. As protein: CASSLGDGYNF.